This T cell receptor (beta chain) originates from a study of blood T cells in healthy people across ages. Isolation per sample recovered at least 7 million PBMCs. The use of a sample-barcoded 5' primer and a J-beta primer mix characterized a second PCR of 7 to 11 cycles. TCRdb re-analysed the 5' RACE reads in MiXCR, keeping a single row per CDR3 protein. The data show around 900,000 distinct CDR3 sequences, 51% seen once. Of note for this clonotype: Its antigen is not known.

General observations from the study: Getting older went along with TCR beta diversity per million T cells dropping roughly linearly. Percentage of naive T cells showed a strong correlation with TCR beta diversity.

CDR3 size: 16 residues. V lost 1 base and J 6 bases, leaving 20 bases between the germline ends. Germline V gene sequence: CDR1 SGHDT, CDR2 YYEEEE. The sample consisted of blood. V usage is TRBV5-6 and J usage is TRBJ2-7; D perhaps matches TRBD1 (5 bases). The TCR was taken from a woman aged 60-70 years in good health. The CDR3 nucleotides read TGTGCCAGCAGCTTGAAGCTGGCGACAGTTCAAGGCGAGCAGTACTTC. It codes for CASSLKLATVQGEQYF.